This TCR beta chain comes out of a study of identifying expanded T cells in peripheral blood. Study-wide points: Technical replicates showed about 1.1 changed clones; two weeks 15 to 20; four weeks 19. Roughly two-week clone count variance significantly increased as total template count grew.

The assay was immunoSEQ multiplex PCR, and TCRdb's table has in-frame clones only and misses some. The data show tens of thousands of clones, with approximately 84% seen just once and under 20% held by the top ten. Regarding this clone: Its target is unknown.

Losses at the gene ends were 3 bases for V and 5 bases for J; bases not matched to a gene: 7. Per germline, CDR1 SGDLS and CDR2 YYNGEE. This CDR3 has 14 amino acids. Sequenced sample: blood. This chain joins TRBV9 and TRBJ2-5; 7 bases fit TRBD1. The receptor comes from a person aged 18-70 years in good health. CDR3 residues: CASSGGQIGETQYF. The CDR3 DNA is TGTGCCAGCAGCGGGGGACAGATTGGGGAGACCCAGTACTTC.